This is a list of T cell receptor beta chains from one sample in a study of T cells in Graves' hyperthyroidism and ophthalmopathy. MiXCR, run by TCRdb on the multiplex PCR reads, gives a single entry per CDR3 protein. The data show 500,000 to 650,000 distinct CDR3 sequences, more than 14% seen once. Sequenced input: blood. Source of these receptors: a woman in her fifties or sixties with Graves' ophthalmopathy. CDR3s include the opening cysteine and the closing phenylalanine or tryptophan. The D gene is left open where the match is weak.

D	V	J	CDR3
NA	TRBV7-2	TRBJ2-7	CASSLNRNSYEQYF
NA	TRBV11-2	TRBJ2-1	CASRAGGRNEQFF
TRBD2	TRBV9	TRBJ2-1	CASSALAGGQNEQFF
NA	TRBV12-3/TRBV12-4	TRBJ1-1	CASRSRATEAFF
NA	TRBV5-1	TRBJ2-7	CASRYETSYEHYF
TRBD1	TRBV7-2	TRBJ1-5	CASSSWTGWDQPQHF
TRBD2	TRBV7-6	TRBJ2-2	CASSLLIAGGTGELFF
TRBD2	TRBV15	TRBJ2-5	CATSRSGSGETQYF
NA	TRBV20-1	TRBJ1-1	CSAFRDAPPSGAFF
TRBD2	TRBV20-1	TRBJ2-2	CSATKREGTGELFF
NA	TRBV4-2	TRBJ2-1	CASSQVGRVGSYNEQFF
NA	TRBV27	TRBJ2-2	CASSLGAASFTGELFF
TRBD2	TRBV20-1	TRBJ2-2	CSARAGGQLTGELFF
TRBD2	TRBV4-3	TRBJ2-2	CASSQDFYPASGNTGELFF
NA	TRBV29-1	TRBJ2-7	CSVRGNNEQYF
NA	TRBV29-1	TRBJ2-1	CSVERTRPNNEQFF
TRBD2	TRBV7-2	TRBJ2-7	CASSLTSGIIYEQYF
TRBD2	TRBV4-1	TRBJ2-5	CASSQERSTSLYQETQYF
NA	TRBV30	TRBJ2-5	CAWRQFEQGAHRGQETQYF
TRBD1	TRBV15	TRBJ1-5	CATSRTGGRQPQHF
TRBD1	TRBV24-1	TRBJ1-5	CATSGTGRNQPQHF
TRBD1	TRBV18	TRBJ1-1	CASSPGGTGNTEAFF
TRBD2	TRBV20-1	TRBJ2-5	CSARLAGVQTQYF
NA	TRBV10-3	TRBJ1-2	CAVSGERGNGYTF
TRBD1	TRBV7-3	TRBJ2-3	CASSRTGADTQYF
NA	TRBV29-1	TRBJ2-3	CSVEAGNTDTQYF
TRBD2	TRBV19	TRBJ2-1	CASSIGSGRWDEQFF
TRBD1	TRBV6-1	TRBJ2-3	CASRNRWGQGTDTQYF
NA	TRBV7-6	TRBJ2-4	CASSLETGRGGNIQYF
TRBD2	TRBV6-1	TRBJ2-1	CASTGLAGGVFSEQFF
NA	TRBV7-9	TRBJ1-4	CASSHGSSTNEKLFF
NA	TRBV6-2/TRBV6-3	TRBJ2-2	CASRQFPGELFF
TRBD1	TRBV12-5	TRBJ1-1	CASGWDRVGEAFF
NA	TRBV20-1	TRBJ2-1	CSARVREASSYNEQFF
NA	TRBV29-1	TRBJ1-1	CSVDMGAMNTEAFF
TRBD1	TRBV28	TRBJ1-5	CASSFIVSGGIGNQPQHF
TRBD1	TRBV20-1	TRBJ2-7	CSASSTGQPNPYEQYF
TRBD1	TRBV20-1	TRBJ2-1	CSASLPLGTGGSSSYNEQFF
TRBD2	TRBV13	TRBJ2-1	CASSSASGSGNEQFF
NA	TRBV28	TRBJ2-2	CASVIGTNTGELFF
NA	TRBV6-1	TRBJ2-3	CASKGLGSGDTQYF
TRBD1	TRBV12-3/TRBV12-4	TRBJ1-1	CASSPGQGALNVPAFF